The sequence of this T cell receptor (beta chain) was determined in a study of response to subunit inactivated influenza vaccine. Germline V gene lookup returns CDR1 DFQATT and CDR2 SNEGSKA (reference sequence). Trimming shortened V by 6 bases and J by 6 bases, and 14 bases separated the two germline ends. The length of the CDR3 is 13 residues. This clonotype has a count of ten or more. TCRdb independently ran MiXCR on the RT-PCR reads; one entry per CDR3 protein. The sample lists fewer than 600,000 distinct CDR3 sequences, approximately 7.7% occurring once. This clonotype was obtained from a man aged 45 to 75 who received an inactivated influenza vaccine. Sequencing was performed on PBMCs from blood, taken roughly 24 months after vaccination. This sequence joins TRBV20-1 and TRBJ2-2, with D possibly matching TRBD1 (5 bases). CDR3 amino acids: CSAKAGWAGELFF. As DNA, the CDR3 is TGCAGTGCCAAAGCAGGGTGGGCCGGGGAGCTGTTTTTT.